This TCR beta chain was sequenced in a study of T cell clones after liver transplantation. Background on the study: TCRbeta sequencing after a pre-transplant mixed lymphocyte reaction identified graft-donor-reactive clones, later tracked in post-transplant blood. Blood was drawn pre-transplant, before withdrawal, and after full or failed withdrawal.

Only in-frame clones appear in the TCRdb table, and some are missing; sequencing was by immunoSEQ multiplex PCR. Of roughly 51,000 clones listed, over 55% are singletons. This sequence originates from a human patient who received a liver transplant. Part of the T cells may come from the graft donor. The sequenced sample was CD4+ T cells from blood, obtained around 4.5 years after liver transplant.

DNA for the CDR3: TGTGCCAGCTCACCAACCGTTTGGGAGACCCAGTACTTC. Translation: CASSPTVWETQYF. This rearrangement joins TRBV18 to TRBJ2-5; D remains unclear. The V gene lost 2 bases and the J gene lost 5 bases, with 9 bases spanning the gap. This CDR3 has 13 amino acids. Germline V gene lookup returns CDR1 KGHSH and CDR2 LQKENI.